This TCR beta chain was documented in a study of a mutant IDH1 vaccine in newly diagnosed glioma. Overall study: Earlier care involved radiotherapy, temozolomide, or both, and the majority received both.

Clones were read by immunoSEQ multiplex PCR, and TCRdb kept only the in-frame ones, dropping some. The sample carries about 59,000 clones, approximately 92% recorded once. This sample's time point: baseline, week 1 (first vaccination visit). Treatment denoted: pre-vaccination baseline after standard-of-care therapy. New IDH1-mutant, ATRX-lost WHO grade 3 or 4 astrocytomas occurred in donors. The CDR3 runs 19 residues. With V trimmed by 1 base and J by 4 bases, 19 bases remained unmatched. Germline V CDR1 and CDR2: SEHNR, FQNEAQ (reference sequence). The chain has TRBV7-9 and TRBJ2-7; 7 positions match TRBD1. Sequencing used PBMCs, obtained from a glioma patient treated with radiotherapy, temozolomide or both. This TCR came from a man aged 50 to 59 with glioma. DNA of the CDR3: TGTGCCAGCAGCTTAGGGGGAAAGACAGGGTCGTCGGGATGGTACGAGCAGTACTTC. This encodes CASSLGGKTGSSGWYEQYF.